This TCR beta chain came from a study of Graves' ophthalmopathy and Graves' hyperthyroidism (dated by TCRdb to between 2017 and 2018). As for the study more broadly: A patient counted as having stable hyperthyroidism if there was no progression to ophthalmopathy within 18 months of follow-up. In six hyperthyroidism patients, T-cell repertoires of thyroid tissue and blood were compared. After sampling, hyperthyroidism patients received methimazole starting at 30 mg daily, and ophthalmopathy patients received high-dose intravenous methylprednisolone. A discovery set of 100 patients (around 45 ophthalmopathy, 60 or so stable hyperthyroidism) was enrolled to explore V-J signatures distinguishing ophthalmopathy from hyperthyroidism. In total, 135 blood samples were TCR-sequenced: 43 ophthalmopathy, under 85 hyperthyroidism and some 17 hyperthyroidism-to-ophthalmopathy patients. To tell Graves' ophthalmopathy apart from Graves' hyperthyroidism, and to predict which patients would progress to ophthalmopathy, the study relied on TCR beta repertoire signatures. The independent validation cohort included 18 to 20 hyperthyroidism patients plus 17 patients who later progressed from hyperthyroidism to ophthalmopathy. The paper as a whole reports these results and caveats: In cross-validation, the 13-signature model distinguished ophthalmopathy from stable hyperthyroidism with about 87% sensitivity and just under 84% specificity, and in the test set the corresponding values were about 80% and 75%. Sample size was not predetermined statistically, and investigators were not blinded to group allocation. In validation, the model predicted ophthalmopathy progression with about 71% sensitivity and approximately 78% specificity; 12 predicted patients were CT-confirmed with GO in a median of approximately 6.5 months. Most expanded thyroid clonotypes with frequency above 0.001 were also detected in blood, suggesting blood repertoires may reflect the thyroid immune response.

From its cysteine to its phenylalanine, the CDR3 spans 14 amino acids. Just CDR3 DNA is preserved here, 42 bases in frame from base 1. The germline V gene yields KGHSH for CDR1 and LQKENI for CDR2. V lost 6 bases and J lost 1 base; the stretch between them is 7 bases long. About this clonotype: The antigen it recognizes is unknown. The record has no base qualities; no much larger clone is one base away.

The hyperthyroidism patients were 18 to 65 years old and newly diagnosed, with a disease duration of less than 2 months. Anyone with other autoimmune diseases, uncontrolled infections, pregnancy or lactation was excluded from the study. Clinical symptoms, serum thyroxine, TRAb, thyroid ultrasound and orbital computed tomography formed the basis of the diagnosis. Trizol reagent was used to extract the total RNA, and its quality was then checked on an Agilent 2100 Bioanalyzer. For repertoire sequencing, TCR beta CDR3 regions were amplified from RNA transcripts. HTBI primers and the Qiagen OneStep RT-PCR kit were used in a first-round RT-PCR, which was followed by a second-round multiplex PCR, size selection and purification. Sequencing of the libraries was carried out on an Illumina HiSeq2000 in paired-end mode with 100 bp reads. The study's own analysis went as follows. SOAPnuke was used to process the reads, throwing out any read that had adapters, had uncalled bases, had a mean Phred below 15, or lacked an exact constant-primer or identifier match. High-quality paired reads were merged with COPE v1.2.5. Unique nucleotide sequences were defined as clonotypes and aligned to IMGT TRB V, D and J references using MiTCR v1.1. Only V-J combinations with frequency above 0.0001 were analysed, covering approximately 99% of repertoires. For each V-J combination, a TCR clonal expansion and chaos score was defined as F50 clonal expansion divided by the chaos observed in the TCRdist matrix. Welch's t-statistics and random forest were used to reduce the features to 10 to 15 V-J combinations, which were then used as input to a naive Bayes classifier. The Morisita-Horn index was used to measure how similar the thyroid and blood repertoires were. TCRdb reworked the public reads: Q25 trimming with fastp, MiXCR clone assembly, productive beta chains retained. Merged by CDR3 protein, the rows form single entries marked with the most common genes and DNA. TCRdb, not the original authors, processed these V and J calls. The sample table holds around 1.1 million distinct CDR3 sequences, of which around a third were seen once. The top ten clones comprise approximately 10% of the sample.

This sequence was found in an adult man with Graves' hyperthyroidism. The chain is encoded by TRBV18 joined to TRBJ1-6; matching of 5 bases hints at TRBD1 as the D gene. What was sequenced was peripheral blood or thyroid tissue (not recorded which). In nucleotides, the sequence is TGTGCCAGCTCCAGGGAGTCCTATAATTCACCCCTCCACTTT. This gives the protein CASSRESYNSPLHF.